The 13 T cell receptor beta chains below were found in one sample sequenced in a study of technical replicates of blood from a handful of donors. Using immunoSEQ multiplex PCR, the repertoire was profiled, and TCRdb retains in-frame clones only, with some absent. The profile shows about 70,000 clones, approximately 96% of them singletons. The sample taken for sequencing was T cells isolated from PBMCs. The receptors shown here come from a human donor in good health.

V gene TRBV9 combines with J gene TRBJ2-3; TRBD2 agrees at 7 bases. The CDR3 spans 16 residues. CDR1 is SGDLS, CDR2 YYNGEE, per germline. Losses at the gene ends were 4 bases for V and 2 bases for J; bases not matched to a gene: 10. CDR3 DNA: TGTGCCAGCAGCCCTTGGGGAGGGATACTCACAGATACGCAGTATTTT. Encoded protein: CASSPWGGILTDTQYF.

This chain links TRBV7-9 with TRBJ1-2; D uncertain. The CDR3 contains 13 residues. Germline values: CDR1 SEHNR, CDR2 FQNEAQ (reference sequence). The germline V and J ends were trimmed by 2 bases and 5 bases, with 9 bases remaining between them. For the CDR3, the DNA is TGTGCCAGCAGCTTAAACAGTGTTTATGGCTACACCTTC. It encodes CASSLNSVYGYTF. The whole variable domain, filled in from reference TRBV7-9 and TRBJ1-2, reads DTGVSQNPRHKITKRGQNVTFRCDPISEHNRLYWYRQTLGQGPEFLTYFQNEAQLEKSRLLSDRFSAERPKGSFSTLEIQRTEQGDSAMYLCASSLNSVYGYTFGSGTRLTVV.

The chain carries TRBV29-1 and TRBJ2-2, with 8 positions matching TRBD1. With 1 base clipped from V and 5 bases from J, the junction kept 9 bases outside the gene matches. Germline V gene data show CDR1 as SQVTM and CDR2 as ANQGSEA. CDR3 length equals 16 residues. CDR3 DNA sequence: TGCAGCGTTGAAGCCGCCGACAGGGGTCTAACCGGGGAGCTGTTTTTT. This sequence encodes CSVEAADRGLTGELFF.

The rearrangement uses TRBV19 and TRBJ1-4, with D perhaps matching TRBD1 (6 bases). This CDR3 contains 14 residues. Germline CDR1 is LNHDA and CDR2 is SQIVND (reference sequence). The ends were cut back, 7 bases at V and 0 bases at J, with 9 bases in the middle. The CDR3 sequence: CASMDRATNEKLFF. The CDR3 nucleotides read TGTGCCAGTATGGACAGAGCAACTAATGAAAAACTGTTTTTT.

The CDR3 sequence is CASGRDRNYGYTF. The CDR3 DNA follows: TGTGCTAGTGGCCGGGACAGGAACTATGGCTACACCTTC. This chain links TRBV12-5 with TRBJ1-2; 8 bases line up with TRBD1. Trimming took 6 bases from V and 2 from J; bases not matched to a gene: 2. CDR1 is LGHNT and CDR2 is FRNRAP in the germline V gene. The CDR3 sequence is 13 residues long.

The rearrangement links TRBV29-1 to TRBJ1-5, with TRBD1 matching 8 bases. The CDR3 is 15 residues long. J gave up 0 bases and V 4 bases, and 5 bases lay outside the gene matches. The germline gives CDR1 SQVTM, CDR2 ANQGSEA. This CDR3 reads CSVAGTGVSNQPQHF. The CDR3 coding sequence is TGCAGCGTTGCGGGGACAGGAGTTAGCAATCAGCCCCAGCATTTT.

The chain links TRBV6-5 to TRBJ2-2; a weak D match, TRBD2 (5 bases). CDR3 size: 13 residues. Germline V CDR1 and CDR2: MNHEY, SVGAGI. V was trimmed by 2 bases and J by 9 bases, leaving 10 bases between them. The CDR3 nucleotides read TGTGCCAGCAGTTACGACCTCGGGAGGGAGCTGTTTTTT. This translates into CASSYDLGRELFF.

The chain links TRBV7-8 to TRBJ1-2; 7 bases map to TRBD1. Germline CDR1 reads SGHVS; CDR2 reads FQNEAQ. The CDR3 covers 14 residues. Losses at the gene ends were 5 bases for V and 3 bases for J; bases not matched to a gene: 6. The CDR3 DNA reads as TGTGCCAGCAGCAGAACAGGGGAGGACTATGGCTACACCTTC. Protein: CASSRTGEDYGYTF.

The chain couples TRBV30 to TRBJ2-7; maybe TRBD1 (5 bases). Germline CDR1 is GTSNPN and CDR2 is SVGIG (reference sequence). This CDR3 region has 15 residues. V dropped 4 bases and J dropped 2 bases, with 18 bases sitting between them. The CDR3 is CAWIPGPSSTYEQYF. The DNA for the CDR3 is TGTGCCTGGATTCCAGGGCCATCTTCAACCTACGAGCAGTACTTC.

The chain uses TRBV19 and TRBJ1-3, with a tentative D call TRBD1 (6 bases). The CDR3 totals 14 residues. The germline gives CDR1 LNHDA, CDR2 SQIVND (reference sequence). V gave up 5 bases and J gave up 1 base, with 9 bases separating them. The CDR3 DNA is TGTGCCAGTAGTGTACAGGGATCTGGAAACACCATATATTTT. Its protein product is CASSVQGSGNTIYF.

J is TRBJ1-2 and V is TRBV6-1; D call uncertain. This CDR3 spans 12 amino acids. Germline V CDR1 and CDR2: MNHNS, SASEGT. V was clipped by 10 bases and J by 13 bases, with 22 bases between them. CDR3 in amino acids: CATAREAPGSTF. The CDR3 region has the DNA TGTGCCACGGCGAGAGAGGCCCCCGGTTCCACCTTC.

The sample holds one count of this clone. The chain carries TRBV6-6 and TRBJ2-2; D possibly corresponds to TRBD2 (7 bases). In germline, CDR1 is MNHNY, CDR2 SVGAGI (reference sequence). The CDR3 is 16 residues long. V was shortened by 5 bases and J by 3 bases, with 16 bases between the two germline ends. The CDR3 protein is CASSQEGEGDTGELFF. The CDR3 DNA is TGTGCCAGCAGTCAGGAGGGGGAGGGGGACACCGGGGAGCTGTTTTTT.

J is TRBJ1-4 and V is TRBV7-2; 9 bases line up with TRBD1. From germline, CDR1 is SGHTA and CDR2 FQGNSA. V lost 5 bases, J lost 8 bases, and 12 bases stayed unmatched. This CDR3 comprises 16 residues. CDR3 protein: CASSLLDRGEDEKLFF. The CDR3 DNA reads TGTGCCAGCAGCCTACTTGACAGGGGGGAAGACGAAAAACTGTTTTTT.